Listed below are T cell receptor beta chains from one sample, sequenced in a study of shared clonotypes between healthy human individuals. The repertoire was sequenced with immunoSEQ multiplex PCR; TCRdb's copy has only in-frame clones and lacks some. The sample lists 550,000 to 700,000 clones; about 80% were seen once. Sequenced sample: memory CD4+ T cells sorted from blood. Receptors originate from a woman between 25 and 40 years old in good health. Both conserved end residues are part of each CDR3. D genes are given only for firm matches. The size field is filled for only some rows; it gives once, few, many or a size class.

.	TRBD2	14	TRBV30	TRBJ2-1	TGTGCCTCCGGACTAGCGGCCGTCTACAATGAGCAGTTCTTC	CASGLAAVYNEQFF
.	.	13	TRBV19	TRBJ1-2	TGTGCCAGTAGTATCGGCAGTCGACAGGGCTACACCTTC	CASSIGSRQGYTF
.	.	12	TRBV29-1	TRBJ2-3	TGCAGCGTTGAAGAGGTAGCAGATACGCAGTATTTT	CSVEEVADTQYF
.	.	12	TRBV28	TRBJ2-7	TGTGCCAGCCGCGCAGGGTTCGTCGAGCAGTACTTC	CASRAGFVEQYF
.	.	14	TRBV5-1	TRBJ1-5	TGCGCCAGCAGCTTGGAGGGGCCGGGTCAGCCCCAGCATTTT	CASSLEGPGQPQHF
.	.	17	TRBV7-2	TRBJ1-3	TGTGCCAGCAGCTTAGCGGCTTCCGGGGCCTCTGGAAACACCATATATTTT	CASSLAASGASGNTIYF
.	TRBD1	15	TRBV6-5	TRBJ1-5	TGTGCCAGGCAACGAACAGGGGAAGGCAATCAGCCCCAGCATTTT	CARQRTGEGNQPQHF
.	TRBD1	14	TRBV19	TRBJ2-5	TGTGCCAGTAGTAGGGGACAGGGTCAAGAGACCCAGTACTTC	CASSRGQGQETQYF
.	.	15	TRBV27	TRBJ2-7	TGTGCCAGCAGTTTATCGAGGGGCGAAACCTACGAGCAGTACTTC	CASSLSRGETYEQYF
.	TRBD2	15	TRBV7-9	TRBJ2-1	TGTGCCAGCAGCTTATTGTCGGGAGGCGGGGATGAGCAGTTCTTC	CASSLLSGGGDEQFF
many	.	11	TRBV10-1	TRBJ1-2	TGCGCCAGCAGTTCGCAGGGCCATGTTACCTTC	CASSSQGHVTF
.	.	13	TRBV6-5	TRBJ2-7	TGTGCCAGCAGCCCCCCCGGAGCCTACGAGCAGTACTTC	CASSPPGAYEQYF
.	.	14	TRBV19	TRBJ2-7	TGTGCCAGTAGTTACGACGGTACCTCCTACGAGCAGTACTTC	CASSYDGTSYEQYF
.	.	13	TRBV7-9	TRBJ2-7	TGTGCCAGCAGCTCGGGACTTTACTACGAGCAGTACTTC	CASSSGLYYEQYF
.	.	15	TRBV2	TRBJ2-7	TGTGCCAGCACCGAGGGGGGCCATGGGTCCTACGAGCAGTACTTC	CASTEGGHGSYEQYF
.	.	15	TRBV6-6	TRBJ1-1	TGTGCCAGCAGTAATCCCGCAGGTGGGAACACTGAAGCTTTCTTT	CASSNPAGGNTEAFF
.	.	12	TRBV19	TRBJ2-3	TGTGCCAGTAGTCGCAGGGAGAATACGCAGTATTTT	CASSRRENTQYF
.	.	16	TRBV6-5	TRBJ1-4	TGTGCCAGCAGTTACTCGACGGGGGCAGGGTATGAAAAACTGTTTTTT	CASSYSTGAGYEKLFF
.	.	14	TRBV6-1	TRBJ1-5	TGTGCCAGCAGTGAAGTGAGGGATCTGGGGCCCCAGCATTTT	CASSEVRDLGPQHF
.	.	15	TRBV28	TRBJ1-3	TGTGCCAGCAGTTTAGACGTAACCGGTGGAAACACCATATATTTT	CASSLDVTGGNTIYF
.	.	17	TRBV11-2	TRBJ2-1	TGTGCCAGCAGCTTGGTGGGCGGAGGGGCCTCCTACAATGAGCAGTTCTTC	CASSLVGGGASYNEQFF
.	.	14	TRBV27	TRBJ1-5	TGTGCCAGCAGTCGTCGGGGTGGCAATCAGCCCCAGCATTTT	CASSRRGGNQPQHF
.	TRBD1	16	TRBV5-5	TRBJ2-5	TGTGCCAGCAGCTGGACGGCCCGGGACAGGTCAAAGACCCAGTACTTC	CASSWTARDRSKTQYF
many	.	13	TRBV5-1	TRBJ1-1	TGCGCCAGCAGCTTGGGCCAGGTCACTGAAGCTTTCTTT	CASSLGQVTEAFF
.	.	10	TRBV20-1	TRBJ2-1	TGCAGTGCTAGAGACCGGACCCAATTCTTC	CSARDRTQFF